These 9 T cell receptor beta chains came from one sample sequenced in a study of cytomegalovirus exposure and HLA in healthy donors. Amplification used 60 Vbeta primers and 13 Jbeta primers. Sequenced by immunoSEQ multiplex PCR; TCRdb stores in-frame clones only, minus some. The sample shows around 200,000 clones, over 65% of them seen only once. Source material: PBMCs. These TCRs come from a man aged 35 to 55 in good health and CMV-seronegative.

This clone appeared a few times. This chain joins TRBV6-6 and TRBJ1-5, with D possibly TRBD1 on 6 matching bases. V gave up 2 bases and J gave up 3 bases, with 11 bases separating them. CDR3 length: 15 residues. Germline V gene lookup returns CDR1 MNHNY and CDR2 SVGAGI (reference sequence). As DNA, the CDR3 is TGTGCCAGCAGTTACGGACAGAGGGTCAATCAGCCCCAGCATTTT. Its protein is CASSYGQRVNQPQHF.

This clone showed up just once. The CDR3 loop reads CSAGTDQETQYF. The CDR3 DNA follows: TGCAGCGCTGGGACAGATCAAGAGACCCAGTACTTC. The genes are TRBV29-1 and TRBJ2-5, with 7 bases fitting TRBD1. The CDR3 contains 12 residues. CDR1 and CDR2 (germline): SQVTM, ANQGSEA. Trimming took 7 bases from V and 2 from J; bases not matched to a gene: 4.

The chain uses TRBV7-8 and TRBJ1-2; 7 bases align to TRBD1. Germline values: CDR1 SGHVS, CDR2 FQNEAQ. Trimming cost V 5 bases and J 2 bases; bases outside gene matches: 8. CDR3 length equals 15 residues. The CDR3 coding sequence is TGTGCCAGCAGCACGCGCCCGGACAGGAACTATGGCTACACCTTC. Protein sequence: CASSTRPDRNYGYTF.

Here the CDR3 DNA reads TGCAGCGTTGTAGGGGTTCGAGAGACCCAGTACTTC. Translation: CSVVGVRETQYF. The rearrangement uses TRBV29-1 and TRBJ2-5; D is perhaps TRBD1 (5 bases). Germline V gene sequence: CDR1 SQVTM, CDR2 ANQGSEA. Trimming removed 4 bases at V and 4 bases at J, with 10 bases between. CDR3 size: 12 residues.

The V call is TRBV19, the J call TRBJ2-2, with 10 bases lining up with TRBD1. V lost 8 bases, J lost 7 bases, and 7 bases stayed unmatched. CDR3 length: 14 residues. CDR1 and CDR2 (germline): LNHDA, SQIVND (reference sequence). The CDR3 nucleotides are TGTGCCAGTCGTGGGACAGGGGTGAGCGGGGAGCTGTTTTTT. Amino acid sequence: CASRGTGVSGELFF.

The V call is TRBV5-4, the J call TRBJ2-3, with 7 bases that match TRBD1. This CDR3 contains 13 residues. With V trimmed by 2 bases and J by 3 bases, 0 bases remained unmatched. Per the germline V gene, CDR1 is SGHNT and CDR2 is YYREEE (reference sequence). In nucleotides, the CDR3 is TGTGCCAGCAGCTTACAGGGGACAGATACGCAGTATTTT. It codes for CASSLQGTDTQYF.

This clone came up a few times. This chain links TRBV4-3 with TRBJ1-1; D gene ambiguous. Trimming stripped 1 base from V and 1 base from J, with 7 bases between. The CDR3 extends over 14 amino acids. The V gene's germline CDR1 is LGHNA and CDR2 YSLEER. The CDR3 reads CASSQGHWNTEAFF. The CDR3 region has the DNA TGCGCCAGCAGCCAAGGACATTGGAACACTGAAGCTTTCTTT.

The rearrangement joins TRBV27 to TRBJ1-5, with D tentatively TRBD1 (6 bases). Germline values: CDR1 MNHEY, CDR2 SMNVEV (reference sequence). The CDR3 loop spans 13 amino acids. V lost 8 bases, J lost 6 bases, and 14 bases lay in between. The CDR3 reads CASAPQGPQPQHF. DNA for the CDR3: TGTGCCAGCGCCCCACAGGGACCTCAGCCCCAGCATTTT.

This sequence joins TRBV28 and TRBJ2-3, with 8 positions matching TRBD1. The CDR3 consists of 14 residues. V gave up 5 bases and J gave up 6 bases; unmatched junction bases: 7. Germline loops: CDR1 MDHEN, CDR2 SYDVKM. This CDR3 is CASSLRTGTDTQYF. CDR3 DNA: TGTGCCAGCAGTCTCAGGACAGGGACGGATACGCAGTATTTT.